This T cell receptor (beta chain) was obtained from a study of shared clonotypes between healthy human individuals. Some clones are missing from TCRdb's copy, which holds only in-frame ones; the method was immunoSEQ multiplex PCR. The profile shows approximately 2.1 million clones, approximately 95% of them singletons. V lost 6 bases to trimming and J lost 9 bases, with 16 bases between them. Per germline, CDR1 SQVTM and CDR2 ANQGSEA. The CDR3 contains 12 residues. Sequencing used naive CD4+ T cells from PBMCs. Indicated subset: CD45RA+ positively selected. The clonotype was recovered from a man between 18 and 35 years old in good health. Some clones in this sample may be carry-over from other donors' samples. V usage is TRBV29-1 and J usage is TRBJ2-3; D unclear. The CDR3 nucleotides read TGCAGCGTCTTACAAACCCCAGGAACGCAGTATTTT. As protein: CSVLQTPGTQYF.